This T cell receptor (beta chain) was recorded in a study of CD8 T cells in ankylosing spondylitis. One entry per CDR3 protein, called by TCRdb with MiXCR from the 5' RACE reads. The sample includes approximately 400,000 distinct CDR3 sequences, approximately 26% of them seen just once. The CDR3 runs 14 residues. With 5 bases removed from V and 1 base from J, the gap between germline ends came to 9 bases. Germline CDR1 KGHDR, CDR2 SFDVKD. Comment on this clonotype: What it recognizes is unknown.

Study observations and caveats: Seemingly distinctive of ankylosing spondylitis blood was a TCR beta motif formed by eight highly homologous variants.

This chain connects TRBV24-1 to TRBJ2-3, with D perhaps matching TRBD1 (6 bases). The sequencing input was blood, either unsorted or a sorted T cell fraction (not recorded which). This clonotype was sampled from a male donor with ankylosing spondylitis. DNA for the CDR3: TGTGCCACCAGTGGAGGGGGTGGCACAGATACGCAGTATTTT. Residues: CATSGGGGTDTQYF.